Shown below are 32 T cell receptor beta chains from a single sample sequenced in a study of CXCR3-negative and CXCR3-positive naive CD8 T cells. Libraries were UMI-labeled 5' RACE TRB cDNA. TCRdb reanalyzed the 5' RACE reads and collapses them to one entry per CDR3 protein, without DNA. In total, the table holds approximately 88,000 distinct CDR3 sequences. Their recognized antigens are unknown. Study-level findings and limits: More hydrophobic TRB CDR3s were found in CXCR3-positive naive cells than in CXCR3-negative naive cells.

Input material: naive CXCR3+ CD8+ T cells from blood. Subset specified: CD45RO-CCR7+CD27+CD95- naive CD8+ T cells expressing CXCR3 (TNR3+). Source of these receptors: a human donor in good health. Some clones in this sample may be carry-over from other donors' samples.

The genes are TRBV4-1 and TRBJ2-5; absent DNA, TCRdb's TRBD1 call cannot be checked. CDR3 length: 14 residues. CDR1 and CDR2 from the germline V gene are MGHRA and YSYEKL. The CDR3 sequence is CASSRIRGQETQYF.

The chain links TRBV7-6 to TRBJ1-4. The CDR3 length is 16 residues. The germline gives CDR1 SGHVS, CDR2 FNYEAQ. The CDR3 sequence: CASSQPAGAPNEKLFF. Full variable domain (missing parts from reference TRBV7-6 and TRBJ1-4): GAGVSQSPRYKVTKRGQDVALRCDPISGHVSLYWYRQALGQGPEFLTYFNYEAQQDKSGLPNDRFSAERPEGSISTLTIQRTEQRDSAMYRCASSQPAGAPNEKLFFGSGTQLSVL.

The CDR3 loop is CASSLASSGSVYEQYF. The V call is TRBV7-9, the J call TRBJ2-7; absent DNA, TCRdb's TRBD2 call cannot be checked. The CDR3 is 16 amino acids. Per the germline V gene, CDR1 is SEHNR and CDR2 is FQNEAQ (reference sequence).

V usage is TRBV29-1 and J usage is TRBJ2-4; with no DNA, the TCRdb D assignment of TRBD2 cannot be verified. CDR3 length: 20 amino acids. In germline, CDR1 is SQVTM, CDR2 ANQGSEA. This CDR3 reads CSVEDPPGGTSGVYKNIQYF.

The chain recombines TRBV6-2 or TRBV6-3 with TRBJ2-1; the D call of TRBD1 rests on TCRdb alone, since no DNA is present to check it. There are 17 residues in the CDR3. Germline assignment: CDR1 MNHEY and CDR2 SVGEGT. CDR3 residues: CASSDNRETLGYNEQFF.

The V call is TRBV25-1, the J call TRBJ1-1; lacking DNA, the TRBD1 call made by TCRdb goes unchecked. Germline V gives CDR1 MGHDK, CDR2 SYGVNS. The CDR3 extends over 11 amino acids. The CDR3 reads CATGQGALAFF.

The genes are TRBV6-5 and TRBJ2-7; TCRdb outputs TRBD1, but without DNA this stays unchecked. The CDR3 consists of 15 residues. Germline V gives CDR1 MNHEY, CDR2 SVGAGI. The CDR3 reads CASSYVVGQGYEQYF.

V usage is TRBV7-6 and J usage is TRBJ1-1. The germline V gene has CDR1 SGHVS and CDR2 FNYEAQ. The CDR3 sequence is 13 residues long. The CDR3 loop is CASSSELNTEAFF.

The CDR3 sequence: CASSLGRSYEQYF. The genes are TRBV4-2 and TRBJ2-7. The CDR3 has 13 amino acids. The V gene's germline CDR1 is LGHNA and CDR2 YNFKEQ.

This chain uses TRBV15 with TRBJ2-2; without DNA, the TCRdb call of TRBD1 cannot be checked. The CDR3 totals 14 residues. The V gene's germline CDR1 is LNHNV and CDR2 YYDKDF (reference sequence). Here the CDR3 reads CATSRRGRVGELFF.

The chain combines TRBV3-2 with TRBJ1-5. TRBV3-2 is recorded as a pseudogene. The CDR3 runs 17 residues. The CDR3 sequence is CASPSRCHLLRNQPQHF.

The gene calls are TRBV10-1 and TRBJ2-4. The CDR3 is 12 amino acids. Germline lookup yields CDR1 WNHNN and CDR2 SYGVQD (reference sequence). CDR3 residues: CASSEPTDIQYF.

The CDR3 is CSVSERGSTDTQYF. V usage is TRBV29-1 and J usage is TRBJ2-3; checking the TCRdb D call of TRBD2 is not possible without DNA. The CDR3 sequence is 14 residues long. CDR1 is SQVTM, CDR2 ANQGSEA, per germline.

The V call is TRBV9, the J call TRBJ2-7; TCRdb designates TRBD1, a call that cannot be tested without DNA. The CDR3 has 15 residues. The germline CDR1 and CDR2 sequences are SGDLS and YYNGEE. CDR3 sequence: CSSSVWGTGSCEQYF.

The chain joins TRBV10-2 to TRBJ1-2; the D call from TCRdb, TRBD1, cannot be confirmed without DNA. Per the germline V gene, CDR1 is WSHSY and CDR2 is SAAADI. CDR3 length: 14 amino acids. The CDR3 reads CASSPGQGSFGYTF.

This rearrangement joins TRBV11-1 to TRBJ2-5; TCRdb selects TRBD1, and the lack of DNA leaves this call unchecked. Germline CDR1 is SGHAT and CDR2 is FQDESV (reference sequence). The CDR3 extends over 17 amino acids. CDR3: CASSFELGVGNQETQYF.

The chain has TRBV7-9 and TRBJ1-2. CDR1 is SEHNR and CDR2 is FQNEAQ in the germline V gene (reference sequence). The CDR3 is 16 amino acids. This CDR3 is CASRHFRGDVDYGYTF.

The rearrangement joins TRBV5-1 to TRBJ1-4; absent DNA, TCRdb's TRBD1 call cannot be checked. The CDR3 runs to 14 residues. In germline, CDR1 is SGHRS, CDR2 YFSETQ. Here the CDR3 reads CASSFGQANEKLFF. Looking up the rest from reference TRBV5-1 and TRBJ1-4 gives the full variable domain: KAGVTQTPRYLIKTRGQQVTLSCSPISGHRSVSWYQQTPGQGLQFLFEYFSETQRNKGNFPGRFSGRQFSNSRSEMNVSTLELGDSALYLCASSFGQANEKLFFGSGTQLSVL.

The chain uses TRBV29-1 and TRBJ2-1. Germline V gene sequence: CDR1 SQVTM, CDR2 ANQGSEA. CDR3 length equals 13 residues. CDR3 residues: CSVEDRLLNEQFF.

The genes are TRBV28 and TRBJ2-3; lacking DNA, the TRBD1 call made by TCRdb goes unchecked. The CDR3 runs 16 residues. The germline V gene has CDR1 MDHEN and CDR2 SYDVKM. CDR3 sequence: CASSPYVGTITDTQYF.

The J gene is TRBJ2-3, the V gene TRBV28; TCRdb gives TRBD1 as the D gene, but with no DNA this cannot be confirmed. The CDR3 consists of 12 residues. Germline values: CDR1 MDHEN, CDR2 SYDVKM. CDR3 residues: CASSDWGDTQYF.

The chain links TRBV19 to TRBJ2-7. Germline CDR1 LNHDA, CDR2 SQIVND (reference sequence). The CDR3 sequence is 13 residues long. The CDR3 loop reads CASSINTGYEQYF.

The chain couples TRBV12-3 or TRBV12-4 to TRBJ1-2. The CDR3 runs to 12 residues. The CDR3 reads CASSLRGDGYTF.

The chain uses TRBV7-6 and TRBJ2-5. Germline CDR1 SGHVS, CDR2 FNYEAQ. CDR3 length: 13 amino acids. This CDR3 reads CASSFGHQETQYF.

The CDR3: CASSQANRYEQYF. This chain connects TRBV14 to TRBJ2-7. The CDR3 runs 13 residues. Germline lookup yields CDR1 SGHDN and CDR2 FVKESK.

The chain is built from TRBV11-3 and TRBJ2-1; TCRdb picks TRBD1, but there is no DNA to check that call. The CDR3 runs 15 residues. Germline V gives CDR1 SGHNT, CDR2 YENEEA. The CDR3 sequence: CASSEWTNQNNEQFF.

The chain links TRBV7-9 to TRBJ1-1; TCRdb lists TRBD1, though no DNA is available to test this call. The CDR3 spans 16 residues. CDR1 is SEHNR, CDR2 FQNEAQ, per germline (reference sequence). CDR3 in amino acids: CASSRRVAGEGAEAFF.

CDR3: CASSLVLGHGVSYEQYF. The gene calls are TRBV5-1 and TRBJ2-7. The germline V gene encodes CDR1 SGHRS and CDR2 YFSETQ. CDR3 length: 17 residues.

This chain joins TRBV27 and TRBJ1-1. The germline gives CDR1 MNHEY, CDR2 SMNVEV (reference sequence). This CDR3 comprises 12 residues. CDR3 residues: CASRRENTEAFF.

The V and J genes are TRBV7-3 and TRBJ2-3; TCRdb proposes TRBD1, but this gene call is untestable without DNA. CDR1 SGHTA and CDR2 FQGTGA come from the germline V gene. This CDR3 has 15 residues. The CDR3 protein is CASSLAGTYTDTQYF. Full variable domain (outside the CDR3, taken from reference TRBV7-3 and TRBJ2-3): GAGVSQTPSNKVTEKGKYVELRCDPISGHTALYWYRQSLGQGPEFLIYFQGTGAADDSGLPNDRFFAVRPEGSVSTLKIQRTERGDSAVYLCASSLAGTYTDTQYFGPGTRLTVL.

This rearrangement joins TRBV12-3 or TRBV12-4 to TRBJ1-1. CDR3 length: 13 amino acids. CDR3 sequence reads: CASSQRVSTEAFF.

The J gene is TRBJ2-1, the V gene TRBV20-1; the D gene TCRdb calls, TRBD2, cannot be checked with no DNA. CDR1 and CDR2 from the germline V gene are DFQATT and SNEGSKA (reference sequence). This CDR3 contains 13 residues. CDR3 protein: CSVPTSGYNEQFF.